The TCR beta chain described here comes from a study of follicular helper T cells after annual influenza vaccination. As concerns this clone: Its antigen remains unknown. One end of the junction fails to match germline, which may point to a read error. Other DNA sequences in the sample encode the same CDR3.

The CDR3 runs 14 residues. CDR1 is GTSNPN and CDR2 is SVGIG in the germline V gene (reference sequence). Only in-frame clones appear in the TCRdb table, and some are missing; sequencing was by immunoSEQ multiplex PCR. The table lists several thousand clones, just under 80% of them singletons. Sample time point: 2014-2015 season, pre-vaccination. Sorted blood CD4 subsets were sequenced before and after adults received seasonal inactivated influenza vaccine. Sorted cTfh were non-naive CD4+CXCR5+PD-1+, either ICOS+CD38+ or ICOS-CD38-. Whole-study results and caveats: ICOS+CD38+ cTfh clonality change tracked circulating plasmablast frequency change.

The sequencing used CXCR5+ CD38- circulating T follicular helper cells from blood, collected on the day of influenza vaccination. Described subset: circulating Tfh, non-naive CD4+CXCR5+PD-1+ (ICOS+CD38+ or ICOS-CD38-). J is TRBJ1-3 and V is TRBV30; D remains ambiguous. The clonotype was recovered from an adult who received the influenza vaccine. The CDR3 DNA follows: TGTGCCTGGAGTGTTGGCGACTCGCGAAATACCATATATTTT. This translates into CAWSVGDSRNTIYF.